The entry below describes one T cell receptor beta chain. Its target is not known. The sample originates from a study of T cell repertoires in cytomegalovirus infection. V lost 7 bases and J lost 1, with 11 bases in between. Germline assignment: CDR1 SEHNR and CDR2 FQNEAQ (reference sequence). The CDR3 covers 13 residues. One entry per CDR3 protein results from TCRdb running MiXCR on the reads. Of hundreds of thousands of distinct CDR3 sequences in the sample, 31% were seen once. The clonotype was recovered from a human donor in good health (CMV status not recorded). Some clones in this sample may be carry-over from other donors' samples. Here the sequenced sample was cultured CD8+ T cells from PBMCs, taken from culture after CMV antigen stimulation. The V and J genes are TRBV7-9 and TRBJ2-7; D remains ambiguous. The CDR3 sequence is CASTPKGSYEQYF. DNA of the CDR3: TGTGCCAGCACCCCGAAAGGATCCTACGAGCAGTACTTC.